The entry below describes one T cell receptor beta chain. Antigen unknown. This record comes from a study of T cells after yellow fever vaccination. Study information: Researchers used SMART-Seq v4 Ultra Low Input to prepare fractions that had low cell numbers.

General study findings and limits: Post-booster repertoires contained most primary-vaccination clones again (approximately 95% CD4, less than 90% CD8). A weaker but faster secondary response was observed, peaking on day 5 versus 15. A limited proportion of clonotypes was detected within both the CD4 and CD8 compartments.

Via MiXCR, TCRdb re-called the 5' RACE reads, giving one row per CDR3 protein. The repertoire consists of 150,000 to 200,000 distinct CDR3 sequences, with approximately 6.2% occurring once and the leading ten covering roughly 3%. The CDR3 has 16 residues. From germline, CDR1 is MNHNS and CDR2 SASEGT. With V trimmed by 7 bases and J by 3 bases, 10 bases remained unmatched. This sample comprised CD4+ T cells sorted from PBMCs, obtained on the day of the first yellow fever vaccination. The rearrangement uses TRBV6-1 and TRBJ2-3; 10 bases align to TRBD2. This TCR was sampled from a man younger than 35 who received the YFV17D yellow fever vaccine. Here the CDR3 reads CASTPQRGGRTDTQYF. The DNA of the CDR3 is TGTGCCAGCACCCCCCAGCGGGGGGGCCGGACAGATACGCAGTATTTT.